What follows are 5 T cell receptor beta chains derived from one specimen sequenced in a study of blood T cells in healthy people across ages. Using a J-beta primer mix together with a sample-barcoded 5' primer, a second PCR was run for roughly 6 to 11 cycles. MiXCR was run by TCRdb on the 5' RACE reads, yielding one entry per CDR3 protein. The sample contains around 1,500,000 distinct CDR3 sequences, roughly 28% of which appear only once. Source material: blood. These receptor sequences come from a woman younger than 45 in good health.

This clonotype occurred a few times. The V gene is TRBV6-2 or TRBV6-3, the J gene TRBJ1-2; 8 nucleotides match TRBD1. The CDR3 extends over 18 amino acids. J was trimmed by 3 bases and V by 8 bases; bases with no gene match: 20. Germline CDR1 is MNHEY and CDR2 is SVGEGT. For the CDR3, the DNA is TGTGCCAGCGGCTTGTCCTTTTATACAGGGGGAGTAGACTATGGCTACACCTTC. It translates to CASGLSFYTGGVDYGYTF.

The chain couples TRBV6-5 to TRBJ2-1; 14 bases fit TRBD2. Looked up from germline, CDR1 is MNHEY and CDR2 is SVGAGI. V lost 4 bases to trimming and J lost 5 bases; unmatched junction nucleotides: 13. This CDR3 spans 19 amino acids. CDR3 DNA sequence: TGTGCCAGCAGTTGGGGACGACTAGCGGGAGGGCCAGGGGACAATGAGCAGTTCTTC. As protein: CASSWGRLAGGPGDNEQFF.

This clonotype was seen more than once but under ten times. One junction end disagrees with the germline gene, perhaps due to a read error. Here the CDR3 reads CASGQGREDTQYF. In DNA form, the CDR3 reads TGTGCCAGCGGACAGGGGAGGGAAGACACCCAGTACTTC. The V gene is TRBV28, the J gene TRBJ2-5, with TRBD1 matching over 9 bases. Germline CDR1 MDHEN, CDR2 SYDVKM. This CDR3 comprises 13 residues.

The gene calls are TRBV5-1 and TRBJ2-7; D is undetermined. The CDR3 loop spans 14 amino acids. CDR1 SGHRS and CDR2 YFSETQ come from the germline V gene. V was clipped by 2 bases and J by 3 bases, with 12 bases between them. CDR3 DNA: TGCGCCAGCAGCTTAGAATTGAGCAACTACGAGCAGTACTTC. This translates into CASSLELSNYEQYF.

This clonotype was seen only a few times. The chain combines TRBV4-3 with TRBJ2-7; 10 nucleotides line up with TRBD2. The J segment lost 4 bases and the V segment lost 2 bases, leaving 17 bases of the junction unmatched. Germline V lookup: CDR1 LGHNA, CDR2 YSLEER. This CDR3 is 19 amino acids long. The DNA for the CDR3 is TGCGCCAGCAGCCAACGATCCAGCCTAGCGGGAGAAAGGGGATACGAGCAGTACTTC. It translates to CASSQRSSLAGERGYEQYF.